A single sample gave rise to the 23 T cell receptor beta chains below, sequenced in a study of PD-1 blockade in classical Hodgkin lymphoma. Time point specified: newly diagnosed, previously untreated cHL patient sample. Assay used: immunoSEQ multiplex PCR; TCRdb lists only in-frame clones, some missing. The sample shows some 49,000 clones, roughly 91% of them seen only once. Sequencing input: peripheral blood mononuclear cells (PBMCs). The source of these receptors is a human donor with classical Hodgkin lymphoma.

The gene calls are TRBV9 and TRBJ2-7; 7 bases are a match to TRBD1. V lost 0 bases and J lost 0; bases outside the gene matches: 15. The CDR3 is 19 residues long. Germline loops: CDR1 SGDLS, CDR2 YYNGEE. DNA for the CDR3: TGTGCCAGCAGCGTAGAATCGGGTGACTCGGGGACAGACTCCTACGAGCAGTACGTC. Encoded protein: CASSVESGDSGTDSYEQYV.

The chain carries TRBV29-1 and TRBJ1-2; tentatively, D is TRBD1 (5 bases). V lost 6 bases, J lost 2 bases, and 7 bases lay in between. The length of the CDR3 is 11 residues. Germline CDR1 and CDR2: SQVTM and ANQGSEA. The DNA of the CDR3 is TGCAGCGTGGGGGAGAACTATGGCTACACCTTC. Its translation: CSVGENYGYTF.

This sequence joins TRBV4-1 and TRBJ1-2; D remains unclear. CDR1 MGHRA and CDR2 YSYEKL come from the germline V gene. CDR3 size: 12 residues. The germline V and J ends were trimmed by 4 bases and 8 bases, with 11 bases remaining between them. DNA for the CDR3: TGCGCCAGCAGCCCCCCCGGGCCCGGCTACACCTTC. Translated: CASSPPGPGYTF.

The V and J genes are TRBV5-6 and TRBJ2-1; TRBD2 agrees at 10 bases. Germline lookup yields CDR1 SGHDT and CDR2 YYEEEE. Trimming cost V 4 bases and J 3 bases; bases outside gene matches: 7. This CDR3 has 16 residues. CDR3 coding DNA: TGTGCCAGCAGCACTCTAGCGGGAGAGCTCTACAATGAGCAGTTCTTC. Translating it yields CASSTLAGELYNEQFF.

The CDR3 DNA sequence: TGCGCCAGCAGCTTGTTGGCGGGAGGGTACAATGAGCAGTTCTTC. Its protein is CASSLLAGGYNEQFF. The chain employs TRBV5-1 and TRBJ2-1; TRBD2 matches 9 bases. This CDR3 comprises 15 residues. V lost 1 base, J lost 4 bases, and 3 bases stayed unmatched. Looked up from germline, CDR1 is SGHRS and CDR2 is YFSETQ.

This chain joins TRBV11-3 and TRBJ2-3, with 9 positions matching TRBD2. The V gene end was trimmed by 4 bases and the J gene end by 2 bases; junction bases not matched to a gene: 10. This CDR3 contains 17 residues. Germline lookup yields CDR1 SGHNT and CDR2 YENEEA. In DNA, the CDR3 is TGTGCCAGCAGCTCTCAGGCGGGAGGGATTGCCACAGATACGCAGTATTTT. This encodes CASSSQAGGIATDTQYF.

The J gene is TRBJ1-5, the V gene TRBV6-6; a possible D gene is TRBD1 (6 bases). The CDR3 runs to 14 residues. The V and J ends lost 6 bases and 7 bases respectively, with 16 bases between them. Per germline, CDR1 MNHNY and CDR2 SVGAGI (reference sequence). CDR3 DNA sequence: TGTGCCAGCAGCTGGCGTCAGGGGAACCAGCCCCAGCATTTT. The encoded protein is CASSWRQGNQPQHF.

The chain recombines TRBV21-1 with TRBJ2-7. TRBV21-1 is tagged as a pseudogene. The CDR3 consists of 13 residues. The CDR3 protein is CAVPNPQGYEQYV. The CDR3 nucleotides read TGTGCCGTCCCCAACCCCCAAGGCTACGAGCAGTACGTC.

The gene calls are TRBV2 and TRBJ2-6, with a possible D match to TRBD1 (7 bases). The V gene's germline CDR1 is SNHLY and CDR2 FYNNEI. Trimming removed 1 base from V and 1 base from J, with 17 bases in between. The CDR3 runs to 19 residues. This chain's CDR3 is CASSEEMPGGRSGANVLTF. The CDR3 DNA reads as TGTGCCAGCAGTGAAGAGATGCCAGGGGGGAGGTCTGGGGCCAACGTCCTGACTTTC.

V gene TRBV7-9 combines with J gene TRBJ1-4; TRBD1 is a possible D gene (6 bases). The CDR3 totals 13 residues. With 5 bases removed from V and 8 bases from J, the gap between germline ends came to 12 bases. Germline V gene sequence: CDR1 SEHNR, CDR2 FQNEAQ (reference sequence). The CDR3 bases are TGTGCCAGCAGCACACAGGGTGGAGAAAAACTGTTTTTT. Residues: CASSTQGGEKLFF.

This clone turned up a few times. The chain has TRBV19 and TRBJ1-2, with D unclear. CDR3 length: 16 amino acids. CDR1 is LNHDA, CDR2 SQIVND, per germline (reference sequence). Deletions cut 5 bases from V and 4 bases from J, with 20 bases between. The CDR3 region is CASSLPFFALLYGYTF. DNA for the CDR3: TGTGCCAGTAGTCTACCTTTCTTCGCTTTACTCTATGGCTACACCTTC.

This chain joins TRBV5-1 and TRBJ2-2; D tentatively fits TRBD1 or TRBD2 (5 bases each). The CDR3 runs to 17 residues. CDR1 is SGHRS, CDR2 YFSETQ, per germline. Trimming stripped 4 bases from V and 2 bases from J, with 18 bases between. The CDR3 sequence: CASSPGPTRSNTGELFF. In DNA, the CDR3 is TGCGCCAGCAGCCCGGGGCCTACTAGATCAAACACCGGGGAGCTGTTTTTT.

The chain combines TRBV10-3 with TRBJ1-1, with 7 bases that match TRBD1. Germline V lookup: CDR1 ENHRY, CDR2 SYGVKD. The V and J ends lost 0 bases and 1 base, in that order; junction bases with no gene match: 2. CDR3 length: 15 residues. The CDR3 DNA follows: TGTGCCATCAGTGAGTCAGGGACAGCGAACACTGAAGCTTTCTTT. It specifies CAISESGTANTEAFF.

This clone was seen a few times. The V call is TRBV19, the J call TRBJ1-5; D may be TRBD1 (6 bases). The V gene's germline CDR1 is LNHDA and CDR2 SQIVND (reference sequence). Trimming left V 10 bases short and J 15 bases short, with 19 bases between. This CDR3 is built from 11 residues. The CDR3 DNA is TGTGCCACCCGTAAGGGGGTCACTCCGCATTTT. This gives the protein CATRKGVTPHF. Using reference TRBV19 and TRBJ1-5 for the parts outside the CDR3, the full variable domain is DGGITQSPKYLFRKEGQNVTLSCEQNLNHDAMYWYRQDPGQGLRLIYYSQIVNDFQKGDIAEGYSVSREKKESFPLTVTSAQKNPTAFYLCATRKGVTPHFGDGTRLSIL.

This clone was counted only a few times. The CDR3 sequence: CASSVGTFAINEQFF. The CDR3 DNA reads TGTGCCAGCAGCGTAGGGACTTTTGCAATCAATGAGCAGTTCTTC. The rearrangement joins TRBV9 to TRBJ2-1; tentatively, D is TRBD2 (5 bases). This CDR3 has 15 residues. Trimming cost V 0 bases and J 6 bases, with 13 bases left between them. Germline V gene data show CDR1 as SGDLS and CDR2 as YYNGEE.

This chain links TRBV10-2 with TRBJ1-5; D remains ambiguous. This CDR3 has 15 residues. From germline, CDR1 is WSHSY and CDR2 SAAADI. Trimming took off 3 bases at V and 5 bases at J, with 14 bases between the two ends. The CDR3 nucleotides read TGCGCCAGCAGTGATTCGGCGTTGGGGTATCAGCCCCAGCATTTT. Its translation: CASSDSALGYQPQHF.

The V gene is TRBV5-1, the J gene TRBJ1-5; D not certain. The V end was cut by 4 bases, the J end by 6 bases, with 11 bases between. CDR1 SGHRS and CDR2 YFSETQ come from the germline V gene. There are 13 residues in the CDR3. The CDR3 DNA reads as TGCGCCAGCAGCCCGGACCCAGCTCAGCCCCAGCATTTT. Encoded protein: CASSPDPAQPQHF.

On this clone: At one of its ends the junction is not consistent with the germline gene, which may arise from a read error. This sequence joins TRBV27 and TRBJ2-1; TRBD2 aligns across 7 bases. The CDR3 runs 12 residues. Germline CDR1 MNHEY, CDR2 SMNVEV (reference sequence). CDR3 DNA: TGTGCCAGCAGAGCGGGGCACAATGAGCAGCTCTTC. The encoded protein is CASRAGHNEQLF.

The CDR3 spells CASSWLPDNEQFF. The CDR3 DNA is TGTGCCAGCAGTTGGCTGCCTGACAATGAGCAGTTCTTC. The J gene is TRBJ2-1, the V gene TRBV6-1, with D unclear. Deletions cut 5 bases from V and 5 bases from J, with 10 bases between. Germline-derived CDR1 and CDR2 are MNHNS and SASEGT. The CDR3 loop spans 13 amino acids.

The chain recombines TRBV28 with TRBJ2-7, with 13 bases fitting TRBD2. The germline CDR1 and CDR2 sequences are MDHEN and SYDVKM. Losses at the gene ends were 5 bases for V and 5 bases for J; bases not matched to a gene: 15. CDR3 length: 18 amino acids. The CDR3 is CASSMGHGLAGAIHEQYF. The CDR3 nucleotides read TGTGCCAGCAGTATGGGCCACGGACTAGCGGGAGCAATTCACGAGCAGTACTTC.

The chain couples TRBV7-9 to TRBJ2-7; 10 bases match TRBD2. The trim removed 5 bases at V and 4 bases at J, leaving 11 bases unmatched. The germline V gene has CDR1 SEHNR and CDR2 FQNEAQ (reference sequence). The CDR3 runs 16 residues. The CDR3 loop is CASSPGGLAGDYEQYF. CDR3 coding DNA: TGTGCCAGCAGCCCGGGGGGGCTAGCGGGAGATTACGAGCAGTACTTC.

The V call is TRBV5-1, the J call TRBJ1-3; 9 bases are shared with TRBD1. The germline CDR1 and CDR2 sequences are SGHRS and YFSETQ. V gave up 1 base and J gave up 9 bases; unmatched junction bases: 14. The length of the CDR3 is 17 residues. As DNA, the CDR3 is TGCGCCAGCAGCTTGCTGGCTCCGGGACAGGGTTTAAGCACCATATATTTT. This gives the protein CASSLLAPGQGLSTIYF. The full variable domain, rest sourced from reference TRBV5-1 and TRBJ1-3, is KAGVTQTPRYLIKTRGQQVTLSCSPISGHRSVSWYQQTPGQGLQFLFEYFSETQRNKGNFPGRFSGRQFSNSRSEMNVSTLELGDSALYLCASSLLAPGQGLSTIYFGEGSWLTVV.

The CDR3 DNA follows: TGTGCCTGGAGAGGTGGGCGTAGCGGGAGACTACCCGCAATTTACAATGAGCAGTTCTTC. This sequence encodes CAWRGGRSGRLPAIYNEQFF. The rearrangement uses TRBV30 and TRBJ2-1, with TRBD2 identical over 9 bases. V shed 3 bases and J 4 bases; nucleotides not matched to a gene: 22. The germline V gene encodes CDR1 GTSNPN and CDR2 SVGIG (reference sequence). This CDR3 contains 20 residues. Full variable domain (missing parts from reference TRBV30 and TRBJ2-1): SQTIHQWPATLVQPVGSPLSLECTVEGTSNPNLYWYRQAAGRGLQLLFYSVGIGQISSEVPQNLSASRPQDRQFILSSKKLLLSDSGFYLCAWRGGRSGRLPAIYNEQFFGPGTRLTVL.